The 12 T cell receptor beta chains reported below all come from one sample, sequenced in a study of blood T cell repertoires in COVID-19. The assay was immunoSEQ multiplex PCR, and TCRdb's table has in-frame clones only and misses some. The repertoire includes about 54,000 clones, around 84% of them detected once, and roughly 5.8% sits in the top ten. Sequenced sample: peripheral blood. Receptors were obtained from a human donor in a cohort sampled during active or convalescent COVID-19.

The chain links TRBV4-3 to TRBJ2-5; 9 bases are shared with TRBD2. The V segment lost 0 bases and the J segment 1 base; nucleotides outside the gene matches: 0. The CDR3 spans 15 residues. Per the germline V gene, CDR1 is LGHNA and CDR2 is YSLEER. DNA for the CDR3: TGCGCCAGCAGCCAAGAGCGGGGGGGCCAAGAGACCCAGTACTTC. This translates into CASSQERGGQETQYF.

The V call is TRBV7-9, the J call TRBJ2-7; D is perhaps TRBD1 (5 bases). This CDR3 spans 13 amino acids. The V gene's germline CDR1 is SEHNR and CDR2 FQNEAQ (reference sequence). Trimming pared 3 bases from V and 7 bases from J, leaving 13 bases between. Here the CDR3 reads CASSLGRGGEQYF. In DNA, the CDR3 is TGTGCCAGCAGCTTGGGTAGGGGCGGAGAGCAGTACTTC. Combining the CDR3 with reference TRBV7-9 and TRBJ2-7 gives the whole variable domain DTGVSQNPRHKITKRGQNVTFRCDPISEHNRLYWYRQTLGQGPEFLTYFQNEAQLEKSRLLSDRFSAERPKGSFSTLEIQRTEQGDSAMYLCASSLGRGGEQYFGPGTRLTVT.

The chain employs TRBV11-2 and TRBJ2-2; no clear D. CDR3 size: 13 residues. The germline V gene has CDR1 SGHAT and CDR2 FQNNGV. Deletions cut 5 bases from V and 5 bases from J, with 9 bases between. CDR3 region: CASSPSWTGELFF. The DNA of the CDR3 is TGTGCCAGCAGCCCGAGTTGGACCGGGGAGCTGTTTTTT. Based on the CDR3 plus reference TRBV11-2 and TRBJ2-2, the full variable domain is EAGVAQSPRYKIIEKRQSVAFWCNPISGHATLYWYQQILGQGPKLLIQFQNNGVVDDSQLPKDRFSAERLKGVDSTLKIQPAKLEDSAVYLCASSPSWTGELFFGEGSRLTVL.

The rearrangement joins TRBV5-4 to TRBJ2-3; 9 nucleotides line up with TRBD2. With 4 bases clipped from V and 6 bases from J, the junction kept 6 bases outside the gene matches. This CDR3 spans 14 amino acids. From germline, CDR1 is SGHNT and CDR2 YYREEE (reference sequence). In DNA form, the CDR3 reads TGTGCCAGCAGCATCAGACTAGCGGAGGATACGCAGTATTTT. Its translation is CASSIRLAEDTQYF.

This clone was counted a single time. This chain links TRBV7-2 with TRBJ1-4; maybe TRBD1 (6 bases). The CDR3 length is 13 residues. CDR1 and CDR2 from the germline V gene are SGHTA and FQGNSA. Trimming pared 5 bases from V and 11 bases from J, leaving 15 bases between. The CDR3 is CASSLSRGEKLFF. The CDR3 coding sequence is TGTGCCAGCAGCCTATCCAGGGGAGAGAAACTGTTTTTT.

The gene calls are TRBV3-1 (or the pseudogene TRBV3-2) and TRBJ2-2, with TRBD1 identical over 7 bases. The CDR3 has 15 amino acids. V was pared by 8 bases and J by 5 bases, with 11 bases of the junction left unmatched. CDR1 and CDR2 from the germline V gene are LGHDT and YNNKEL (reference sequence). CDR3 loop: CASSTGTARTGELFF. Written as DNA, the CDR3 is TGTGCCAGCTCAACCGGGACAGCGAGGACCGGGGAGCTGTTTTTT.

This clone has a handful of counts. The J gene is TRBJ1-2, the V gene TRBV5-5; D is perhaps TRBD1 (5 bases). From germline, CDR1 is SGHKS and CDR2 YYEKEE (reference sequence). V lost 0 bases and J lost 0, with 6 bases in between. This CDR3 has 14 residues. For the CDR3, the DNA is TGTGCCAGCAGCTTGGGACAGCCTAACTATGGCTACACCTTC. Translating it yields CASSLGQPNYGYTF.

The CDR3 reads CASSRKLTGTGGSTYGYTF. The CDR3 region has the DNA TGCGCCAGCAGCCGGAAGCTAACCGGGACAGGGGGCTCTACCTATGGCTACACCTTC. The chain carries TRBV4-3 and TRBJ1-2; TRBD1 agrees at 12 bases. V was pared by 4 bases and J by 4 bases, with 16 bases of the junction left unmatched. The CDR3 is 19 residues long. Germline CDR1 reads LGHNA; CDR2 reads YSLEER.

The chain uses TRBV30 and TRBJ1-5, with a possible D match to TRBD1 (6 bases). V was pared by 1 base and J by 6 bases, with 16 bases between. Germline CDR1 reads GTSNPN; CDR2 reads SVGIG (reference sequence). This CDR3 contains 15 residues. The CDR3 loop reads CAWSEGTFESQPQHF. The DNA of the CDR3 is TGTGCCTGGAGTGAGGGGACATTTGAAAGTCAGCCCCAGCATTTT.

This chain connects TRBV10-2 to TRBJ2-7; D might be TRBD2 (7 bases). Looked up from germline, CDR1 is WSHSY and CDR2 is SAAADI. V lost 3 bases and J lost 0, with 18 bases in between. The CDR3 contains 17 residues. CDR3 bases: TGCGCCAGCAGTGACCCAAACAGGGCGGGGGACTCCTACGAGCAGTACTTC. Its protein is CASSDPNRAGDSYEQYF.

CDR3 nucleotides: TGCGCCAGCAGCCCCGGACTAGACGCAGATACGCAGTATTTT. This sequence encodes CASSPGLDADTQYF. The chain carries TRBV4-1 and TRBJ2-3; 7 bases align to TRBD2. The length of the CDR3 is 14 residues. With 4 bases clipped from V and 4 bases from J, the junction kept 5 bases outside the gene matches. Germline V gene sequence: CDR1 MGHRA, CDR2 YSYEKL.

The chain couples TRBV19 to TRBJ2-1; maybe TRBD1 (6 bases). The V gene lost 2 bases and the J gene lost 4 bases, with 18 bases spanning the gap. Germline-derived CDR1 and CDR2 are LNHDA and SQIVND (reference sequence). This CDR3 contains 17 residues. Written as DNA, the CDR3 is TGTGCCAGTAGTATAAGATTTCGGGGACACCTATACAATGAGCAGTTCTTC. Encoded protein: CASSIRFRGHLYNEQFF.